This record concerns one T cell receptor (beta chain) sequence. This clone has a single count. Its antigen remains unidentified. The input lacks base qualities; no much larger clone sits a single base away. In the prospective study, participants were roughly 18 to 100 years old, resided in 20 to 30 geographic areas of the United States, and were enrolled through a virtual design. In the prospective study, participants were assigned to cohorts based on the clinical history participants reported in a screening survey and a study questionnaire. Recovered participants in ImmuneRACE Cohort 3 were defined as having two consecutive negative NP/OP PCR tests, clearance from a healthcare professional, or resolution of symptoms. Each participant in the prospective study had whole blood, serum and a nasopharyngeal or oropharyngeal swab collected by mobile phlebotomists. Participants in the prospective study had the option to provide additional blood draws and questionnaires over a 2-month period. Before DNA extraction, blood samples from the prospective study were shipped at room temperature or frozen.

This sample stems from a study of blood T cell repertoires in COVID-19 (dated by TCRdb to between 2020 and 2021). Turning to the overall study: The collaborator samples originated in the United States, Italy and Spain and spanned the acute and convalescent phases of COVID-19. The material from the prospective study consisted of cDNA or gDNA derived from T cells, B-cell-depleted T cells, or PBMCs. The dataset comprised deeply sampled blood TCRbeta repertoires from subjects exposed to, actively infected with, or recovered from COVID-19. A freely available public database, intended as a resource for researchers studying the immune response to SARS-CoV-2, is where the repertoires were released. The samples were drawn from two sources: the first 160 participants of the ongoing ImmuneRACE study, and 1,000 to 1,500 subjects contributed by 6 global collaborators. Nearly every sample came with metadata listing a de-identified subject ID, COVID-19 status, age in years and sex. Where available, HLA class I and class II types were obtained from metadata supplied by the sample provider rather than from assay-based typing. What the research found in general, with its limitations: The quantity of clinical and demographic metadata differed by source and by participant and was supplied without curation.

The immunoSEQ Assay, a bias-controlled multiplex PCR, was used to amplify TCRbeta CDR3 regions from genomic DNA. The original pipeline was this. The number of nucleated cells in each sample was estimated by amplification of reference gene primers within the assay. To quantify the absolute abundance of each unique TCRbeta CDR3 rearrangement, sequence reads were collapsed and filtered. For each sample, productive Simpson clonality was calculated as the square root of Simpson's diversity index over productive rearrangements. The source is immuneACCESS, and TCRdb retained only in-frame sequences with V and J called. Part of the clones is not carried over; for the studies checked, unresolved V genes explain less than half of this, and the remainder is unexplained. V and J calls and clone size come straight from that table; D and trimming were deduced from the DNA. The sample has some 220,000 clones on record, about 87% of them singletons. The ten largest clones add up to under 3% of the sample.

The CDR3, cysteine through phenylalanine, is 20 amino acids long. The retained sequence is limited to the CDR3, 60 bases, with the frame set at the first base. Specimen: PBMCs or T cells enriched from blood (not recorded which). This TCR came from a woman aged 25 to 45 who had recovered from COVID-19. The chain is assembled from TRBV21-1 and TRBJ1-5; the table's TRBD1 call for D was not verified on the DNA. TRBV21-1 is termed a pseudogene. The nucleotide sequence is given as TGTGCCAGCAGCAAAGAAGGGGTCTGCGCGCGACATTATAGCAATCAGCCCCAGCATTTT. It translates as CASSKEGVCARHYSNQPQHF.